This T cell receptor beta chain was sequenced for a study of T cells in Graves' hyperthyroidism and ophthalmopathy. Study-wide results and caveats: Among thyroid clonotypes expanded above 0.001, most also appeared in blood.

TCR beta CDR3 regions were amplified from RNA transcripts. The HTBI primer set was used in a first-round RT-PCR of the TCR CDR3. Each CDR3 protein is one row after TCRdb ran MiXCR on the multiplex PCR reads. The data contain a few hundred thousand distinct CDR3 sequences, about 22% of them singletons. Patients having uncontrolled infection, another autoimmune disease, pregnancy or lactation were not included. There are many counts of this clonotype. Its specificity is not known. J was trimmed by 7 bases and V by 5 bases; bases with no gene match: 5. Germline assignment: CDR1 MDHEN and CDR2 SYDVKM. This CDR3 has 15 residues.

The TCR comes from a woman in her 70s with Graves' ophthalmopathy. The sample was blood. V is TRBV28 and J is TRBJ1-4; 12 nucleotides agree with TRBD1. The CDR3 sequence is CASSAPGQGAEKLFF. DNA for the CDR3: TGTGCCAGCAGTGCGCCGGGACAGGGGGCTGAAAAACTGTTTTTT.